The 10 T cell receptor beta chains below all came from one sample that was sequenced in a study of shared clonotypes between healthy human individuals. Profiling relied on immunoSEQ multiplex PCR, and the TCRdb table lists in-frame clones only, not all of them. The table records some 2,000,000 clones, more than 90% of them present only once. What was sequenced was naive CD4+ T cells sorted from blood. Subset here: CD45RA+ positively selected. The receptor source for this set is a man between 18 and 29 years old in good health.

The V gene is TRBV9, the J gene TRBJ2-5; the D gene is possibly TRBD1 (5 bases). This CDR3 spans 15 amino acids. Germline V lookup: CDR1 SGDLS, CDR2 YYNGEE. V was cut by 3 bases and J by 4 bases, with 16 bases left in between. As DNA, the CDR3 is TGTGCCAGCAGCGCCTGGACATTATCGGGAGAGACCCAGTACTTC. The encoded protein is CASSAWTLSGETQYF.

V and J are TRBV4-3 and TRBJ2-1; no clear D. V lost 2 bases, J lost 2 bases, and 13 bases lay in between. Germline values: CDR1 LGHNA, CDR2 YSLEER. CDR3 length: 16 amino acids. In DNA, the CDR3 is TGCGCCAGCAGCCAACGACCGGCCGCCCCCTACAATGAGCAGTTCTTC. Its translation: CASSQRPAAPYNEQFF.

The count of this clone is one. V gene TRBV5-6 combines with J gene TRBJ1-5; D ambiguous. The CDR3 is 16 amino acids. V was shortened by 0 bases and J by 0 bases, with 10 bases between the two germline ends. Germline CDR1 and CDR2: SGHDT and YYEEEE. The CDR3 spells CASSLAVSDSNQPQHF. Here the CDR3 DNA reads TGTGCCAGCAGCTTGGCAGTATCCGATAGCAATCAGCCCCAGCATTTT.

The chain employs TRBV25-1 and TRBJ1-1; no reliable D call. Trimming shortened V by 8 bases and J by 0 bases, and 10 bases separated the two germline ends. This CDR3 is built from 13 residues. CDR1 MGHDK and CDR2 SYGVNS come from the germline V gene. The CDR3 spells CASAERVNTEAFF. The CDR3, as DNA: TGTGCCAGCGCGGAACGTGTGAACACTGAAGCTTTCTTT.

J is TRBJ2-2 and V is TRBV18, with D tentatively TRBD1 or TRBD2 (5 bases each). Deletions cut 1 base from V and 6 bases from J, with 24 bases between. The CDR3 has 19 residues. Germline loops: CDR1 KGHSH, CDR2 LQKENI. This CDR3 reads CASSPRLGVVLPNPGELFF. The DNA for the CDR3 is TGTGCCAGCTCACCACGTCTGGGGGTCGTCCTACCCAACCCCGGGGAGCTGTTTTTT. Together with reference TRBV18 and TRBJ2-2, the CDR3 gives the full variable domain: NAGVMQNPRHLVRRRGQEARLRCSPMKGHSHVYWYRQLPEEGLKFMVYLQKENIIDESGMPKERFSAEFPKEGPSILRIQQVVRGDSAAYFCASSPRLGVVLPNPGELFFGEGSRLTVL.

There are a few counts of this clone. The gene calls are TRBV7-8 and TRBJ1-6; D unclear. In germline, CDR1 is SGHVS, CDR2 FQNEAQ. V lost 0 bases, J lost 9 bases, and 9 bases lay in between. This CDR3 is 14 amino acids long. The CDR3 DNA reads TGTGCCAGCAGCTTAGCAGCTTCGGCTTCACCCCTCCACTTT. This gives the protein CASSLAASASPLHF.

The chain recombines TRBV5-1 with TRBJ2-5; TRBD1 aligns across 11 bases. After removal of 6 bases from V and 4 bases from J, the junction contained 8 bases not matched to a gene. CDR3 length: 15 residues. Germline CDR1 reads SGHRS; CDR2 reads YFSETQ. In DNA form, the CDR3 reads TGCGCCAGCACCGCTCTGGGACAGGGGGGAGAGACCCAGTACTTC. It yields the protein CASTALGQGGETQYF. The full variable domain, with the rest looked up from reference TRBV5-1 and TRBJ2-5, is KAGVTQTPRYLIKTRGQQVTLSCSPISGHRSVSWYQQTPGQGLQFLFEYFSETQRNKGNFPGRFSGRQFSNSRSEMNVSTLELGDSALYLCASTALGQGGETQYFGPGTRLLVL.

J is TRBJ2-7 and V is TRBV9; TRBD2 matches 11 bases. Germline loops: CDR1 SGDLS, CDR2 YYNGEE. V trimming: 4 bases; J trimming: 2 bases; junction bases outside the gene matches: 8. The CDR3 is 16 amino acids. The CDR3 sequence: CASSRLAGGSPYEQYF. In DNA form, the CDR3 reads TGTGCCAGCAGCAGGCTAGCGGGAGGTTCCCCCTACGAGCAGTACTTC.

The J gene is TRBJ1-1, the V gene TRBV10-3; 11 bases are shared with TRBD1. The CDR3 extends over 15 amino acids. After removal of 0 bases from V and 5 bases from J, the junction contained 2 bases not matched to a gene. The germline CDR1 and CDR2 sequences are ENHRY and SYGVKD. CDR3 protein: CAISESGTGGTEAFF. The CDR3 coding sequence is TGTGCCATCAGTGAGTCCGGGACAGGGGGGACTGAAGCTTTCTTT.

The chain is built from TRBV11-2 and TRBJ2-1, with a tentative D call TRBD2 (5 bases). CDR3 length: 18 residues. Trimming removed 0 bases at V and 8 bases at J, with 23 bases between. In germline, CDR1 is SGHAT, CDR2 FQNNGV. CDR3 nucleotide sequence: TGTGCCAGCAGCTTAGATTTCGGCGGATGGTTGAGTAGCGATGAGCAGTTCTTC. This gives the protein CASSLDFGGWLSSDEQFF.